The present T cell receptor (beta chain) was sequenced within a study of T cells in Graves' hyperthyroidism and ophthalmopathy. V was trimmed by 2 bases and J by 5 bases, leaving 7 bases between them. Germline V gene data show CDR1 as DFQATT and CDR2 as SNEGSKA (reference sequence). There are 12 residues in the CDR3. From RNA transcripts, TCR beta CDR3 regions were amplified. A first-round RT-PCR of the TCR CDR3 used the HTBI primer set. TCRdb re-analysed the multiplex PCR reads in MiXCR, keeping a single row per CDR3 protein. The data contain 250,000 to 300,000 distinct CDR3 sequences, around 13% of them singletons. In its sample, this clonotype was seen many times.

The clonotype originates from a woman aged 40-49 years with Graves' hyperthyroidism. Sequenced sample: blood. This chain links TRBV20-1 with TRBJ1-5; D is uncertain. The CDR3 reads CSARPEDQPQHF. DNA of the CDR3: TGCAGTGCTAGACCAGAAGATCAGCCCCAGCATTTT.